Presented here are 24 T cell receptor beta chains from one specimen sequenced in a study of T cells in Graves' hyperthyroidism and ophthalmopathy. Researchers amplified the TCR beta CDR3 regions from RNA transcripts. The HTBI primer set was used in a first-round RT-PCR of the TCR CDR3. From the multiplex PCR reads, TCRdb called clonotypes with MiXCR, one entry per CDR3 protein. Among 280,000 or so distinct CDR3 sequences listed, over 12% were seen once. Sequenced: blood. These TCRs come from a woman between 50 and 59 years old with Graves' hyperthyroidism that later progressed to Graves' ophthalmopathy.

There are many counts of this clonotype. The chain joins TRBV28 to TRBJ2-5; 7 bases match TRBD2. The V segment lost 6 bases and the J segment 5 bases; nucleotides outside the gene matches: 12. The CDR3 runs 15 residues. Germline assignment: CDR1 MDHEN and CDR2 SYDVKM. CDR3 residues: CASSNWTGRGETQYF. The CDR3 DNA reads TGTGCCAGCAGCAACTGGACGGGGCGGGGGGAGACCCAGTACTTC.

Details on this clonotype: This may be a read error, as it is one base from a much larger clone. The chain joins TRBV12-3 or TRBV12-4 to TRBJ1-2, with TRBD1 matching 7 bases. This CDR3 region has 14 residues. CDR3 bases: TGTGCCAGCGGTTTTGATGGAACAGGGGCTGGCTACACCTTC. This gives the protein CASGFDGTGAGYTF.

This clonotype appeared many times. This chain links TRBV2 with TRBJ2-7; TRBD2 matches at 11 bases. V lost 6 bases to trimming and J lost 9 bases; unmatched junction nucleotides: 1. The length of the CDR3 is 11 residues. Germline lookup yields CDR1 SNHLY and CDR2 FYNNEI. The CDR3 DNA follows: TGTGCCAGCAGGGGGACTAGCGGGCAGTACTTC. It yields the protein CASRGTSGQYF.

The CDR3 loop is CSAGNRGRLGNTEAFF. The DNA of the CDR3 is TGCAGTGCTGGAAACAGGGGGCGCTTGGGGAACACTGAAGCTTTCTTT. V gene TRBV20-1 combines with J gene TRBJ1-1, with 9 nucleotides matching TRBD1. The CDR3 runs 16 residues. CDR1 is DFQATT and CDR2 is SNEGSKA in the germline V gene (reference sequence). With 5 bases clipped from V and 1 base from J, the junction kept 11 bases outside the gene matches.

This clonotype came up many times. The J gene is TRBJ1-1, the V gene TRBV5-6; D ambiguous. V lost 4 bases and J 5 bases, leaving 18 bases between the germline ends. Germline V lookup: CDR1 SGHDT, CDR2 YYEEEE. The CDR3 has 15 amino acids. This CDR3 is CASSQMKILATEAFF. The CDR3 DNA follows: TGTGCCAGCAGCCAAATGAAAATCCTGGCTACTGAAGCTTTCTTT. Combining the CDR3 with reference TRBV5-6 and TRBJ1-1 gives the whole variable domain DAGVTQSPTHLIKTRGQQVTLRCSPKSGHDTVSWYQQALGQGPQFIFQYYEEEERQRGNFPDRFSGHQFPNYSSELNVNALLLGDSALYLCASSQMKILATEAFFGQGTRLTVV.

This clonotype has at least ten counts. The CDR3 sequence: CASSFPGLLAYEQYF. The CDR3 nucleotides are TGTGCCAGCAGTTTCCCAGGACTCCTCGCCTACGAGCAGTACTTC. The chain employs TRBV6-2 or TRBV6-3 and TRBJ2-7, with TRBD2 as a possible D gene (5 bases). Trimming removed 4 bases at V and 2 bases at J, with 15 bases between. Germline V lookup: CDR1 MNHEY, CDR2 SVGEGT. The CDR3 is 15 residues long.

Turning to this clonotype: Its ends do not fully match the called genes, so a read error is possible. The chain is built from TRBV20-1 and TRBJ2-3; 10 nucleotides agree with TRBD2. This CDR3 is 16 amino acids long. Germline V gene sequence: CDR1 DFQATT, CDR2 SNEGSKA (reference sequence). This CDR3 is CSARDITSGEGDTRYF. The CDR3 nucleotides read TGCAGTGCTAGAGATATTACTAGCGGGGAGGGAGATACGCGGTATTTT.

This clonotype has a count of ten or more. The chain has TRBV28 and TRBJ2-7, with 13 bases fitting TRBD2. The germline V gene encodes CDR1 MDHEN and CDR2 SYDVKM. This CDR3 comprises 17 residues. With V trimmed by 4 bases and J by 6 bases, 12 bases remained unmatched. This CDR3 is CASSSPHTGLAGSEQYF. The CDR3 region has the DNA TGTGCCAGCAGTTCCCCTCACACGGGACTAGCGGGATCCGAGCAGTACTTC.

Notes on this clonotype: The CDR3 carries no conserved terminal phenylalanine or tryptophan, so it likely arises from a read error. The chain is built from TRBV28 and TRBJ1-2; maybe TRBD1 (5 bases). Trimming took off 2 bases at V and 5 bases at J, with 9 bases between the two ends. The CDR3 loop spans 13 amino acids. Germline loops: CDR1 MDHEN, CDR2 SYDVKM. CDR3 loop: CASSLGGRYGYTL. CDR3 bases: TGTGCCAGCAGTTTAGGGGGGAGGTATGGCTACACCCTC.

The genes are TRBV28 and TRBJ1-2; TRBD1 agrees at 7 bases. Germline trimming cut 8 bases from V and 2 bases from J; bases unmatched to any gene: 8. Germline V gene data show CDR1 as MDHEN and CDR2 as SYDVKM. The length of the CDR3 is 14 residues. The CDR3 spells CASGGGGGNYGYTF. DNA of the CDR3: TGTGCCAGCGGGGGGGGAGGGGGCAACTATGGCTACACCTTC.

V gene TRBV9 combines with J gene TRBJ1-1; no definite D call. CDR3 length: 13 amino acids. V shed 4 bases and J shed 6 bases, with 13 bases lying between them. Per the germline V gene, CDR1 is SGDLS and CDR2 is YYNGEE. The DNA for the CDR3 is TGTGCCAGCAGCCCGCTGGGTCCCGCTGAAGCTTTCTTT. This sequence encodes CASSPLGPAEAFF.

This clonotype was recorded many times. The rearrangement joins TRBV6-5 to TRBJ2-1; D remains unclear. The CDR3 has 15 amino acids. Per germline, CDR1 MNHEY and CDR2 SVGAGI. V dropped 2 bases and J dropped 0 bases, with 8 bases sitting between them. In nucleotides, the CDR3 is TGTGCCAGCAGTTACAAAACCAACTCCTACAATGAGCAGTTCTTC. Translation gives CASSYKTNSYNEQFF.

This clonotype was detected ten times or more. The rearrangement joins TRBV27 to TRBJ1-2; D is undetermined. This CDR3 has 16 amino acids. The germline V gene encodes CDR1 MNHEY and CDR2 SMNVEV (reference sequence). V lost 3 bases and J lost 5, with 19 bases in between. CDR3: CASSFDRRTSQYGYTF. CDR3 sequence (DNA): TGTGCCAGCAGTTTCGACCGCAGGACGTCCCAGTATGGCTACACCTTC.

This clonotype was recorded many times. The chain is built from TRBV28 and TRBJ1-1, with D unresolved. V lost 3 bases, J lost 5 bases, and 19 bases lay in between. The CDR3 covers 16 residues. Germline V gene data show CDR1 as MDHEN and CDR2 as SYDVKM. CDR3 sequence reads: CASSLLALAPRTEAFF. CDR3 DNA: TGTGCCAGCAGTTTGCTAGCGCTGGCCCCGAGGACTGAAGCTTTCTTT.

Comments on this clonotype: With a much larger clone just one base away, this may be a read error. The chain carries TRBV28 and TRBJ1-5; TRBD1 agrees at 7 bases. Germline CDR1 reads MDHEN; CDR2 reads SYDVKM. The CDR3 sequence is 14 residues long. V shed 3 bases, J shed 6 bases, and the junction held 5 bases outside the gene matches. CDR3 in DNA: TGTGCCAGCAGTTTTTTAGGGGGCGGTCAGCCCCAGCATTTT. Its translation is CASSFLGGGQPQHF.

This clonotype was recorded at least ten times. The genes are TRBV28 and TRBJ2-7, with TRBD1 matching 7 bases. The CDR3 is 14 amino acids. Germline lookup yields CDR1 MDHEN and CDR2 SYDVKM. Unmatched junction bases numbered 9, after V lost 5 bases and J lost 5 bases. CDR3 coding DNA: TGTGCCAGCAGTCGGCAACAGGGGAGCAACGAGCAGTACTTC. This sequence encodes CASSRQQGSNEQYF.

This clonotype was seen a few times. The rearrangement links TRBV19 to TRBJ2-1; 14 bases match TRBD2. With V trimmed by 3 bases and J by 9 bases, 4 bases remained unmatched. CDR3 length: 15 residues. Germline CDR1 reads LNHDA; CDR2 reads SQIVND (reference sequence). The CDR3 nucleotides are TGTGCCAGTAGTATGGGACTAGCGGGAGTAAGTGAGCAGTTCTTC. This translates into CASSMGLAGVSEQFF.

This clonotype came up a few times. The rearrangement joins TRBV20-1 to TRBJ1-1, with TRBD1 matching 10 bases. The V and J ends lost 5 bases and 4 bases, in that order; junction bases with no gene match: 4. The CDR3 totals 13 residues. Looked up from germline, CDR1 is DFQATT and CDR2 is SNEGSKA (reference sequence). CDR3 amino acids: CSADDRGPTEAFF. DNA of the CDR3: TGCAGTGCTGACGACAGGGGGCCCACTGAAGCTTTCTTT.

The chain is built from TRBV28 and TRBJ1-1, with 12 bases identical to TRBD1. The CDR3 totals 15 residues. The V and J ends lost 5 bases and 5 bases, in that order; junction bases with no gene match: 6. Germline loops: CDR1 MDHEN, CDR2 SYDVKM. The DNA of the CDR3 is TGTGCCAGCAGTACATGGGACAGGGGGCTGACTGAAGCTTTCTTT. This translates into CASSTWDRGLTEAFF.

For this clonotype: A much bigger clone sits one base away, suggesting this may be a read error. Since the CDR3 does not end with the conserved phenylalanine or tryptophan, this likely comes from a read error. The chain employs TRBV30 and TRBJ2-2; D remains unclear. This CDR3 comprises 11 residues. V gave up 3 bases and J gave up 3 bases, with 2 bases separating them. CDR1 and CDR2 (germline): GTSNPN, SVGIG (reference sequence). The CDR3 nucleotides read TGTGCCTGGAGACACACCGGGGAGCTGTTTTCT. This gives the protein CAWRHTGELFS.

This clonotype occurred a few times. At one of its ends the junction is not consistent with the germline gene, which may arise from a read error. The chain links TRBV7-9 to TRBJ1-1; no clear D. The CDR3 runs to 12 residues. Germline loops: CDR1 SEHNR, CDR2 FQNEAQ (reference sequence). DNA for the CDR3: TGTGCCAGCAGCTACCCAACAGAGGAAGCTTCCTTT. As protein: CASSYPTEEASF. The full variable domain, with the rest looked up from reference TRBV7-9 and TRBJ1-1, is DTGVSQNPRHKITKRGQNVTFRCDPISEHNRLYWYRQTLGQGPEFLTYFQNEAQLEKSRLLSDRFSAERPKGSFSTLEIQRTEQGDSAMYLCASSYPTEEASFGQGTRLTVV.

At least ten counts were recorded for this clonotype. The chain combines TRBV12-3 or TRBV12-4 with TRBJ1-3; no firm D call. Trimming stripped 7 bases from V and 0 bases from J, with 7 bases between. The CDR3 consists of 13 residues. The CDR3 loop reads CASKRHSGNTIYF. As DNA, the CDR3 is TGTGCCAGCAAACGCCACTCTGGAAACACCATATATTTT.

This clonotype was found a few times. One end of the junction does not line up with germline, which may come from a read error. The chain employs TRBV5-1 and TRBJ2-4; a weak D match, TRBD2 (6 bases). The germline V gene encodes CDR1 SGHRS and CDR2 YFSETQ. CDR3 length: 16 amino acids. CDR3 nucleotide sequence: TGTGCCAGCAGCTTGTTGGGGGGTGCGGCCAAAAACATTCAGTACTTC. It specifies CASSLLGGAAKNIQYF.

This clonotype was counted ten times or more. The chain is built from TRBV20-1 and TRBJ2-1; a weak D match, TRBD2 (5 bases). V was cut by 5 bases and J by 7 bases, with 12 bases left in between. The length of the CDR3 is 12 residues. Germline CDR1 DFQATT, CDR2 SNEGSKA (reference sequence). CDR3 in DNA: TGCAGTGCTTGCCCTAGGACTAATGAGCAGTTCTTC. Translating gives CSACPRTNEQFF.